The TCR beta chain described here comes from a study of monozygotic twins with inflammatory bowel disease. TCRdb reprocessed the 5' RACE reads; each CDR3 protein has one entry and no DNA is given. The sample table includes approximately 420,000 distinct CDR3 sequences. CDR1 and CDR2 (germline): MNHEY, SVGEGT. The CDR3 runs 12 residues. This sequence originates from a human donor with ulcerative colitis or Crohn's disease, or a healthy co-twin of an affected twin (not recorded which). Sequencing was carried out using blood. The rearrangement links TRBV6-2 or TRBV6-3 to TRBJ2-7. CDR3 sequence reads: CASRPVRREQYF.